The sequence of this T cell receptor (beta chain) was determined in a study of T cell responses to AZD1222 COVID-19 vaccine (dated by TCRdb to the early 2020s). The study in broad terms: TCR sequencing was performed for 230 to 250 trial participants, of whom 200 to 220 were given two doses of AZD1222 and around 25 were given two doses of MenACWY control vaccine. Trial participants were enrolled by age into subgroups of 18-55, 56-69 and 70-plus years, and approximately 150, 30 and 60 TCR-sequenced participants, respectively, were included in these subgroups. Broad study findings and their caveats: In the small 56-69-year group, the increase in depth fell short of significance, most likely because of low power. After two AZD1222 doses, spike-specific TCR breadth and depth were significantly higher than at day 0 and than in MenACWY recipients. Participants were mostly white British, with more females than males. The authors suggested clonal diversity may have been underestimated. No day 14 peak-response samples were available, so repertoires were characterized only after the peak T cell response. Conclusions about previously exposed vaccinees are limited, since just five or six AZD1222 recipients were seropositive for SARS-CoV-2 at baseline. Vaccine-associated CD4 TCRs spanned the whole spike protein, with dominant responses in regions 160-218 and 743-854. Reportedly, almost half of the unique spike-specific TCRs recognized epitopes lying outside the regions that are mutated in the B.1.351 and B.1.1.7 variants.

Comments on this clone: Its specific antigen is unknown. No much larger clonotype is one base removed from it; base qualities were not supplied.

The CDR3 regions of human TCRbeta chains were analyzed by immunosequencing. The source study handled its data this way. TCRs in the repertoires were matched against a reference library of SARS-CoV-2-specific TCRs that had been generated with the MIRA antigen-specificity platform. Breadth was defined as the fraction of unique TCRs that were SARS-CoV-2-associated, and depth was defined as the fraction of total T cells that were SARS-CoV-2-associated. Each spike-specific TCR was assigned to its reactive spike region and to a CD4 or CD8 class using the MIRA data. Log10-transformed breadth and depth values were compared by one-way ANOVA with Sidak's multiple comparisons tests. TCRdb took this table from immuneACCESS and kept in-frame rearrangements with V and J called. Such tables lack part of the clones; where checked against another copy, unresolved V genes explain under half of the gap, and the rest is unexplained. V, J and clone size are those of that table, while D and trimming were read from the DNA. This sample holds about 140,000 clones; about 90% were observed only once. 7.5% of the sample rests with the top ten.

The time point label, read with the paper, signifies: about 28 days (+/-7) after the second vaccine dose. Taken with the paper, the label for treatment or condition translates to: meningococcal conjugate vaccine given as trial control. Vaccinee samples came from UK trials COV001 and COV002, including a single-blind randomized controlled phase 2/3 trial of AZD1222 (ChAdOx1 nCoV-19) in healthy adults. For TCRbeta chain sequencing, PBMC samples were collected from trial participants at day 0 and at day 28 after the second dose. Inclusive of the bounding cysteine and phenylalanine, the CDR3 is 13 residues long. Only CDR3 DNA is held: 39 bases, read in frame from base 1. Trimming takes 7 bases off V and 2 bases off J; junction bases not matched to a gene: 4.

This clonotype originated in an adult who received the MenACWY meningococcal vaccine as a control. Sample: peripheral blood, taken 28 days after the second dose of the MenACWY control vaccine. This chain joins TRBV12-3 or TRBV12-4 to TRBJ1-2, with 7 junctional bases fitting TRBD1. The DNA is TGTGCCAGCAACGACAGGGTGAACTATGGCTACACCTTC. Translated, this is CASNDRVNYGYTF.